The sequence of this T cell receptor beta chain was determined in a study of blood T cell repertoires in COVID-19 (dated by TCRdb to the early 2020s). About the full investigation: Samples covering the acute and convalescent phases of COVID-19 were provided by collaborators in the United States, Italy and Spain. The prospective study material was composed of cDNA or gDNA derived from T cells, B-cell-depleted T cells, or PBMCs. The dataset comprised deeply sampled blood TCRbeta repertoires from subjects exposed to, actively infected with, or recovered from COVID-19. A freely available public database, intended as a resource for researchers studying the immune response to SARS-CoV-2, is where the repertoires were released. Samples came from the ongoing ImmuneRACE study (first 160 participants) plus 1,254 subjects from 6 global collaborators. The sample metadata nearly always contained a de-identified subject ID, COVID-19 status, age in years and sex. HLA class I and class II types, where available, came from metadata supplied by the sample provider rather than from assay-based typing.

TCRbeta CDR3 regions were amplified from genomic DNA using the immunoSEQ Assay, a bias-controlled multiplex PCR. The authors processed their data as follows. The number of nucleated cells in each sample was estimated by amplification of reference gene primers within the assay. Sequence reads were collapsed and filtered to measure the absolute abundance of every unique TCRbeta CDR3 rearrangement. For each sample, productive Simpson clonality was calculated as the square root of Simpson's diversity index across productive rearrangements. TCRdb took over this immuneACCESS table, retaining in-frame rearrangements with V and J assigned. Such tables are incomplete; in checked studies, under half of the missing clones stem from an unresolved V gene, and the remainder is unexplained. Clone size and the V and J calls come from that table; the DNA yielded D and trimming. The table for this sample lists 40,000 to 50,000 clones; roughly 90% of them were counted only once. The ten top clones hold 20% to 25% of the sample.

Whole blood was collected in K2EDTA tubes by collaborating institutions according to the institutions' own protocols. For TCRbeta analysis, collaborators shipped samples as frozen whole blood, isolated PBMCs, or DNA extracted from either of those sample types. Taken from the germline V gene (reference sequence), the CDR1 and CDR2 loops are SSHAT and FNYEAQ. The CDR3, from cysteine to phenylalanine, totals 14 residues. Solely the CDR3 DNA is kept, with 42 bases framed from the first base. The V end loses 1 base and the J end loses 5 bases, and a stretch of 9 bases separates them. General findings and caveats noted by the study authors: How much clinical and demographic metadata was included differed by source and by participant, and the metadata was provided uncurated.

Concerning this clone: The target of this receptor is not known. No base qualities exist here, and no much larger clone lies one base off it.

The origin of this receptor is a man aged 50 or older with active COVID-19. Recombination joined TRBV7-7 with TRBJ2-1; the D gene cannot be resolved reliably. Specimen: peripheral blood. The nucleotide sequence is given as TGTGCCAGCAGCTTAGAGGAGAGGAACAATGAGCAGTTCTTC. The resulting protein is CASSLEERNNEQFF. The variable domain in full, with residues beyond the CDR3 obtained from the reference TRBV7-7 and TRBJ2-1 genes, is GAGVSQSPRYKVTKRGQDVTLRCDPISSHATLYWYQQALGQGPEFLTYFNYEAQPDKSGLPSDRFSAERPEGSISTLTIQRTEQRDSAMYRCASSLEERNNEQFFGPGTRLTVL.